Reported below is one T cell receptor beta chain. Its antigen is undetermined. Here immunoSEQ multiplex PCR was the method, and the copy in TCRdb shows in-frame clones only, minus some. The sample carries about 36,000 clones, over 80% recorded once. Before the diagnostic colonoscopy, ulcerative colitis patients were free of immunosuppressive medication. The data originate from a study of pediatric ulcerative colitis. Study-level results: A couple of rectal CDR3 clonotypes occurred in all ulcerative colitis patients. In rectum, acute severe colitis had expanded clones and less diversity.

The sample was blood. This clonotype was obtained from a girl between 5 and 17 years old with moderate ulcerative colitis.

CDR3 in amino acids: CASSFGTGYEQFF. The CDR3 DNA reads as TGTGCCAGCAGCTTCGGGACAGGGTATGAGCAGTTCTTC. The rearrangement links TRBV11-2 to TRBJ2-1; 9 bases fit TRBD1. There are 13 residues in the CDR3. The V gene end was trimmed by 3 bases and the J gene end by 8 bases; junction bases not matched to a gene: 2. The germline CDR1 and CDR2 sequences are SGHAT and FQNNGV.